This TCR beta chain is from a study of blood T cell repertoires in COVID-19. Background on the study: Material from acute and convalescent COVID-19 was sourced from the United States, Italy and Spain. PBMCs, B-cell-depleted T cells, or T cells provided the cDNA or gDNA that made up the material.

Trimming took off 1 base at V and 1 base at J, with 8 bases between the two ends. CDR3 length equals 15 residues. Germline values: CDR1 LGHNA, CDR2 YSLEER. Study processing details: Researchers report that nucleated cell counts were estimated from reference gene primer amplification. Generated by immunoSEQ multiplex PCR, the TCRdb table keeps only in-frame clones and is missing some. V and J calls and clone size follow that table, whereas D and trimming were derived from the DNA. This sample carries fewer than 250,000 clones, roughly four fifths of them seen once, and the ten largest clones take about 4.5%.

The rearrangement joins TRBV4-3 to TRBJ1-5; D gene unclear. This receptor was taken from a woman between 65 and 79 years old with acute or convalescent COVID-19. The sequenced material came from peripheral blood. The CDR3 coding sequence is TGCGCCAGCAGCCAAGTGTACACAAGCAATCAGCCCCAGCATTTT. This codes for CASSQVYTSNQPQHF.